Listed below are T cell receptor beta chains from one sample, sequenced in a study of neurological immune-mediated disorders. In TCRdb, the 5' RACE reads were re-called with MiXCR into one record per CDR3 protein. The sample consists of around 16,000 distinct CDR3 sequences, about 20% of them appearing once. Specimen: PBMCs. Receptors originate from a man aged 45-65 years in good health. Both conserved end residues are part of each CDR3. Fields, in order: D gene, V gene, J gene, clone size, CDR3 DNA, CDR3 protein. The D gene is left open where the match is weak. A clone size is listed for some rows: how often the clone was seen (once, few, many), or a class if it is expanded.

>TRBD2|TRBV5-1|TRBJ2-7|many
TGCGCCAGCAGTTTTCAGCGGGACTACGAGCAGTACTTC
CASSFQRDYEQYF
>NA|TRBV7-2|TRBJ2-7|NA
TGTGCCAGCAGTCGTCTACAGGGAAGCTCCTACGAGCAGTACTTC
CASSRLQGSSYEQYF
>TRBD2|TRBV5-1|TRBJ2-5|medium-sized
TGCGCCAGCAGCTCTCTAGCGGGAGGGAAGGAGACCCAGTACTTC
CASSSLAGGKETQYF
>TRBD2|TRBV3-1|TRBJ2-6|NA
TGTGCCAGCAGTCGAAGGACTAGCTCCCCCTCTGGGGCCAACGTCCTGACTTTC
CASSRRTSSPSGANVLTF
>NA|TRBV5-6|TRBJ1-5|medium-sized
TGTGCCAGCAGCTTGGCCGCACGCGGTAGCAATCAGCCCCAGCATTTT
CASSLAARGSNQPQHF
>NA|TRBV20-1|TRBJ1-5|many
TGCAGTGCTAGCCAGTTGACGCAGCCCCAGCATTTT
CSASQLTQPQHF
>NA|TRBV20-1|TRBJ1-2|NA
TGCAGTGCTAGGGACGGGGCGCGCAACTATGGCTACACCTTC
CSARDGARNYGYTF
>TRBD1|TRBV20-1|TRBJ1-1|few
TGCAGTGCTAGAACAGGGGGCACTGAAGCTTTCTTT
CSARTGGTEAFF
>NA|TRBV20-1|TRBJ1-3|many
TGCAGTGCACCCGATACCTCTGGAAACACCATATATTTT
CSAPDTSGNTIYF
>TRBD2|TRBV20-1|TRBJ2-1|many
TGCAGTGCTAGAAAAGCGGACCTAGCGGGAGGGCCAAATGAGCAGTTCTTC
CSARKADLAGGPNEQFF
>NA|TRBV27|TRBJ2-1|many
TGTGCCAGCAGTTTTGGAACTGAGCAGTTCTTC
CASSFGTEQFF
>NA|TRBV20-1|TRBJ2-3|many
TGCAGTGCTAGAGCCCACAACACAGATACGCAGTATTTT
CSARAHNTDTQYF
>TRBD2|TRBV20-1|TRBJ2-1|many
TGCAGTGCTCACGCCGGGACTAGCGGGCTAAGCTCCTACAATGAGCAGTTCTTC
CSAHAGTSGLSSYNEQFF
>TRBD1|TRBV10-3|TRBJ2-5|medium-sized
TGTGCCATCGCGGACAGGGACCAAGAGACCCAGTACTTC
CAIADRDQETQYF
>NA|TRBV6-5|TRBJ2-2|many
TGTGCCTCAGGCGGAAACACCGGGGAGCTGTTTTTT
CASGGNTGELFF
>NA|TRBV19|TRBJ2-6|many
TGTGCCAGTAGTCGCCCGGGGGCCAACGTCCTGACTTTC
CASSRPGANVLTF
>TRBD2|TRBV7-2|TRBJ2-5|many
TGTGCCAGCAGCTCGGCGGGGGGCTTAGGCCAAGAGACCCAGTACTTC
CASSSAGGLGQETQYF
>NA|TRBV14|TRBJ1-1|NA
TGTGCCAGCAGCCCATGGGCGAACACTGAAGCTTTCTTT
CASSPWANTEAFF
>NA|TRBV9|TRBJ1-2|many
TGTGCCAGCAGCGCCGAGGATGGCTACACCTTC
CASSAEDGYTF
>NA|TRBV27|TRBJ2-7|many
TGTGCCAGCAGTTTATATCCGGGGTTAACCTACGAGCAGTACTTC
CASSLYPGLTYEQYF
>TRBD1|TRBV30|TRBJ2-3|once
TGTGCCTGGAGTGCGGACAGGGAGGTAGCAGATACGCAGTATTTT
CAWSADREVADTQYF
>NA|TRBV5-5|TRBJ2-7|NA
TGTGCCAGCAGCCGGGACTCCTTGAGCTCCTACGAGCAGTACTTC
CASSRDSLSSYEQYF
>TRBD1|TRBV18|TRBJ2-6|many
TGTGCCAGCTCACCACGTGACAGGGGGTCTACTGGGGCCAACGTCCTGACTTTC
CASSPRDRGSTGANVLTF
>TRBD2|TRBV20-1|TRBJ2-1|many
TGCAGTGCTAGTGGGACTAGCGGTTACAATGAGCAGTTCTTC
CSASGTSGYNEQFF
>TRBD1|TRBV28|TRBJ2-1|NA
TGTGCCAGCAGGCCGGGACAGGGGTCCTACAATGAGCAGTTCTTC
CASRPGQGSYNEQFF
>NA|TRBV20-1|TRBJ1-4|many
TGCAGTGCGATCAGGGGCAATGAAAAACTGTTTTTT
CSAIRGNEKLFF
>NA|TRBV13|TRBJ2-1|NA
TGTGCCAGCAGCCCCGACGGGAGTGCTTACAATGAGCAGTTCTTC
CASSPDGSAYNEQFF
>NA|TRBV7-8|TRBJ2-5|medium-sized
TGTGCCAGCAGCTACCTCGGGGAGAACCAAGAGACCCAGTACTTC
CASSYLGENQETQYF
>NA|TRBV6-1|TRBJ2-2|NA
TGTGCCAGCAGTGAAGGCAGGGATCCTTTAAGGACCGGGGAGCTGTTTTTT
CASSEGRDPLRTGELFF
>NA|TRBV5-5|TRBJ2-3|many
TGTGCCAGCAGCTTGACAGCGTCCGGAGATACGCAGTATTTT
CASSLTASGDTQYF
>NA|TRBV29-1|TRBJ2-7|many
TGCAGCGCCGGACGATCGGGCGAGCAGTACTTC
CSAGRSGEQYF
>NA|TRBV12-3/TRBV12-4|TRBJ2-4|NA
TGTGCCAGCCCTAGCCGCATTCAGTACTTC
CASPSRIQYF
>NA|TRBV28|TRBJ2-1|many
TGTGCCAGCAGCTGGCGGGACGACAATGAGCAGTTCTTC
CASSWRDDNEQFF
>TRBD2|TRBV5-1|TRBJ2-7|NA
TGCGCCAGCAGGGCCCACCCCGTCGGTAGCGGGAGTTACGAGCAGTACTTC
CASRAHPVGSGSYEQYF
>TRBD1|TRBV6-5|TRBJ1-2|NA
TGTGCCAGCAGCCGGGGACAGGCCACTTATGGCTACACCTTC
CASSRGQATYGYTF
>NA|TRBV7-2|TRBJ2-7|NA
TGTGCCAGCAGCTTGGACCCATTCTACGAGCAGTACTTC
CASSLDPFYEQYF
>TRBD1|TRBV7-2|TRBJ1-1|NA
TGTGCCAGCAGCCCACTGACAGGGCTCACTGAAGCTTTCTTT
CASSPLTGLTEAFF
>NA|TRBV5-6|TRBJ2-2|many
TGTGCCAGCAGCTCCCCCCACACCGGGGAGCTGTTTTTT
CASSSPHTGELFF